The following is a T cell receptor (beta chain) sequence with its context. These data belong to a study of blood T cell repertoires in COVID-19. V was shortened by 3 bases and J by 6 bases, with 15 bases between the two germline ends. This CDR3 has 15 amino acids. Germline values: CDR1 SNHLY, CDR2 FYNNEI. In the study's own analysis: The assay estimated nucleated cells by amplifying reference gene primers. The method was immunoSEQ multiplex PCR; TCRdb's version includes in-frame clones alone and lacks a portion of them. The V and J calls and clone size are taken from that table; D and trimming were inferred from the DNA. Found here are roughly 230,000 clones, under 90% of them singletons; the top ten hold about 10%.

The chain combines TRBV2 with TRBJ1-5, with a tentative D call TRBD1 (5 bases). Sequences were obtained from peripheral blood. The sequence was collected from an elderly woman with COVID-19, enrolled during active disease. The CDR3 DNA sequence: TGTGCCAGCAGTGATGAGGGACTTTCGGTTCAGCCCCAGCATTTT. This encodes CASSDEGLSVQPQHF.